The 25 T cell receptor beta chains below were found in one sample sequenced in a study of T cell repertoires in cytomegalovirus infection. TCRdb reprocessed the reads via MiXCR and lists one record per CDR3 protein. The data show some 440,000 distinct CDR3 sequences, with about 33% seen just once and about 13% held by the top ten. Sequencing was performed on PBMCs. The receptor source for this set is a human donor in good health (CMV status not recorded). Some clones in this sample may be carry-over from other donors' samples.

This sequence joins TRBV6-6 and TRBJ2-5; 9 nucleotides align to TRBD2. CDR3 length: 16 residues. Germline trimming cut 5 bases from V and 3 bases from J; bases unmatched to any gene: 10. Germline-derived CDR1 and CDR2 are MNHNY and SVGAGI (reference sequence). The DNA of the CDR3 is TGTGCCAGCAGTGGGGGTTTGCGGGGGGGCGAAGAGACCCAGTACTTC. This translates into CASSGGLRGGEETQYF.

This clonotype was seen many times. V is TRBV7-2 and J is TRBJ1-3; D is unclear. Trimming shortened V by 5 bases and J by 0 bases, and 17 bases separated the two germline ends. The CDR3 totals 17 residues. CDR1 and CDR2 from the germline V gene are SGHTA and FQGNSA. In DNA form, the CDR3 reads TGTGCCAGCAGCGCCCTGGGGTGGGCGAACTCTGGAAACACCATATATTTT. Protein: CASSALGWANSGNTIYF. The whole variable domain, filled in from reference TRBV7-2 and TRBJ1-3, reads GAGVSQSPSNKVTEKGKDVELRCDPISGHTALYWYRQSLGQGLEFLIYFQGNSAPDKSGLPSDRFSAERTGGSVSTLTIQRTQQEDSAVYLCASSALGWANSGNTIYFGEGSWLTVV.

This clonotype occurred a few times. This chain connects TRBV29-1 to TRBJ1-1, with a tentative D call TRBD1 (5 bases). The germline gives CDR1 SQVTM, CDR2 ANQGSEA. CDR3 length equals 16 residues. V was cut by 4 bases and J by 0 bases, with 18 bases left in between. For the CDR3, the DNA is TGCAGCGTTGGGGACGGCCCCCGGCGCATGAACACTGAAGCTTTCTTT. This codes for CSVGDGPRRMNTEAFF.

This clonotype was observed a single time. The V and J genes are TRBV4-3 and TRBJ2-7; D is unresolved. V was shortened by 1 base and J by 0 bases, with 13 bases between the two germline ends. CDR3 length: 16 amino acids. Germline CDR1 LGHNA, CDR2 YSLEER. In DNA form, the CDR3 reads TGCGCCAGCAGCCAAGGATCGAGAGGTGGCTCCTACGAGCAGTACTTC. It is translated as CASSQGSRGGSYEQYF.

This clonotype was picked up a small number of times. The chain has TRBV7-2 and TRBJ2-2; 8 bases match TRBD1. CDR1 is SGHTA, CDR2 FQGNSA, per germline. V was clipped by 2 bases and J by 4 bases; unmatched bases: 9. CDR3 length: 17 amino acids. Here the CDR3 reads CASSLRGRGLGTGELFF. CDR3 bases: TGTGCCAGCAGCTTAAGGGGCAGGGGGCTAGGCACCGGGGAGCTGTTTTTT.

This clonotype was counted a few times. This sequence joins TRBV7-8 and TRBJ2-7, with D perhaps given as TRBD1 or TRBD2 (5 bases each). Trimming left V 5 bases short and J 0 bases short, with 14 bases between. CDR3 length: 15 residues. From germline, CDR1 is SGHVS and CDR2 FQNEAQ. For the CDR3, the DNA is TGTGCCAGCAGCGGGGGAACAGTCAGCTCCTACGAGCAGTACTTC. Protein: CASSGGTVSSYEQYF.

CDR3 DNA: TGTGCCAGCAGCTTAGCGAGGGGACAAGAGCAGTACTTC. This encodes CASSLARGQEQYF. V usage is TRBV7-2 and J usage is TRBJ2-7; D perhaps matches TRBD1 (6 bases). Germline V gene sequence: CDR1 SGHTA, CDR2 FQGNSA. V dropped 0 bases and J dropped 7 bases, with 10 bases sitting between them. The CDR3 totals 13 residues.

V and J are TRBV5-6 and TRBJ2-1; D might be TRBD1 (6 bases). The germline V and J ends were trimmed by 4 bases and 7 bases, with 18 bases remaining between them. Per the germline V gene, CDR1 is SGHDT and CDR2 is YYEEEE. There are 15 residues in the CDR3. DNA of the CDR3: TGTGCCAGCAGCCACAGGGTGGTGGTTGGGAATGAGCAGTTCTTC. The encoded protein is CASSHRVVVGNEQFF.

The chain employs TRBV6-6 and TRBJ2-1; 11 positions agree with TRBD2. Germline V lookup: CDR1 MNHNY, CDR2 SVGAGI (reference sequence). V was pared by 2 bases and J by 8 bases, with 5 bases of the junction left unmatched. There are 15 residues in the CDR3. CDR3 nucleotides: TGTGCCAGCAGTTACGTGACTAGCGGGGCGGATGAGCAGTTCTTC. Protein: CASSYVTSGADEQFF.

V and J are TRBV7-6 and TRBJ1-2; tentatively, D is TRBD1 (6 bases). The CDR3 is 16 residues long. Germline V gives CDR1 SGHVS, CDR2 FNYEAQ. The V end lost 1 base, the J end lost 8 bases, and 20 bases lay between the germline ends. CDR3 in DNA: TGTGCCAGCAGCTTAGTGGTTTCAGGGGCCGGCGGGGGCTACACCTTC. Amino acid sequence: CASSLVVSGAGGGYTF.

This clonotype was counted between two and nine times. The CDR3 protein is CASSFGTGGAESNQPQHF. CDR3 nucleotides: TGCGCCAGCAGCTTTGGGACAGGGGGCGCGGAAAGCAATCAGCCCCAGCATTTT. The rearrangement uses TRBV5-1 and TRBJ1-5; 12 bases align to TRBD1. J lost 1 base, V lost 2 bases, and 7 bases had no gene match. The germline V gene has CDR1 SGHRS and CDR2 YFSETQ. CDR3 size: 18 residues.

This clonotype was seen only a few times. The chain combines TRBV7-9 with TRBJ2-1; 8 positions match TRBD2. With V trimmed by 5 bases and J by 6 bases, 12 bases remained unmatched. CDR1 and CDR2 (germline): SEHNR, FQNEAQ (reference sequence). The CDR3 contains 16 residues. CDR3 region: CASSPTGGVRSNEQFF. CDR3 DNA: TGTGCCAGCAGCCCAACGGGGGGGGTGAGGAGCAATGAGCAGTTCTTC.

This sequence joins TRBV12-3 or TRBV12-4 and TRBJ1-5, with 7 bases lining up with TRBD1. The CDR3 runs to 15 residues. J gave up 2 bases and V 6 bases, and 7 bases lay outside the gene matches. The CDR3 region has the DNA TGTGCCAGCAGCCACCCCGGGACAGGCAATCAGCCCCAGCATTTT. Protein sequence: CASSHPGTGNQPQHF.

This clonotype was counted only a few times. V is TRBV4-1 and J is TRBJ1-2; no clear D. V lost 1 base to trimming and J lost 0 bases, with 9 bases between them. The CDR3 length is 15 residues. Germline lookup yields CDR1 MGHRA and CDR2 YSYEKL. In DNA, the CDR3 is TGCGCCAGCAGCCAAGTGGCACCTACTAACTATGGCTACACCTTC. Translated: CASSQVAPTNYGYTF.

This clonotype showed up just a few times. The chain couples TRBV6-2 or TRBV6-3 to TRBJ2-1; TRBD1 matches 8 bases. Trimming took 5 bases from V and 4 from J; bases not matched to a gene: 4. This CDR3 has 14 amino acids. Germline V CDR1 and CDR2: MNHEY, SVGEGT. The CDR3 reads CASSTGTGYNEQFF. For the CDR3, the DNA is TGTGCCAGCAGTACCGGGACAGGATACAATGAGCAGTTCTTC.

The genes are TRBV20-1 and TRBJ2-7; the D gene is possibly TRBD1 (6 bases). Trimming took 0 bases from V and 3 from J, leaving 15 bases between them. Germline V gene data show CDR1 as DFQATT and CDR2 as SNEGSKA (reference sequence). CDR3 length: 15 residues. DNA for the CDR3: TGCAGTGCTAGAGAAGGACAGCCAGGTCGCTACGAGCAGTACTTC. It yields the protein CSAREGQPGRYEQYF.

Concerning this clonotype: Being one base from a much bigger clone, this may be a read error. The conserved closing phenylalanine or tryptophan is absent in this CDR3, likely reflecting a read error. The chain is built from TRBV12-3 or TRBV12-4 and TRBJ1-5; 10 bases line up with TRBD1. CDR3 length: 16 residues. V lost 1 base and J lost 2; bases outside the gene matches: 2. This CDR3 reads CASSLGGTGGNQPQHC. CDR3 DNA sequence: TGTGCCAGCAGTTTAGGGGGGACAGGGGGCAATCAGCCCCAGCATTGT.

J is TRBJ2-7 and V is TRBV4-2; D call uncertain. Per the germline V gene, CDR1 is LGHNA and CDR2 is YNFKEQ. Trimming removed 1 base from V and 6 bases from J, with 13 bases in between. This CDR3 comprises 14 residues. The CDR3 sequence: CASSQVPGLSEQYF. CDR3 bases: TGTGCCAGCAGCCAAGTTCCGGGCCTTAGCGAGCAGTACTTC.

This clonotype has only a few counts. The rearrangement uses TRBV11-2 and TRBJ2-7; tentatively, D is TRBD1 or TRBD2 (6 bases each). CDR1 and CDR2 from the germline V gene are SGHAT and FQNNGV. V was clipped by 1 base and J by 0 bases, with 13 bases between them. This CDR3 is built from 16 residues. This chain's CDR3 is CASSLGGAIISYEQYF. The DNA of the CDR3 is TGTGCCAGCAGCTTAGGGGGGGCTATTATCTCCTACGAGCAGTACTTC.

Ten or more counts support this clonotype. This chain uses TRBV7-8 with TRBJ1-6; D is perhaps TRBD1 (5 bases). The V end lost 5 bases, the J end lost 10 bases, and 18 bases lay between the germline ends. Germline CDR1 and CDR2: SGHVS and FQNEAQ. The CDR3 loop spans 15 amino acids. This CDR3 reads CASSLLRGADSPLHF. In DNA form, the CDR3 reads TGTGCCAGCAGCCTCCTACGGGGCGCAGACTCACCCCTCCACTTT.

About this clonotype itself: A much larger clone differs by one base, so this may be a read error. Likely a read error: the CDR3 ends without its conserved phenylalanine or tryptophan. The V and J genes are TRBV10-3 and TRBJ2-7; possibly TRBD1 or TRBD2 for D (5 bases each). The V gene lost 10 bases and the J gene lost 2 bases, with 18 bases spanning the gap. This CDR3 has 14 residues. Germline CDR1 ENHRY, CDR2 SYGVKD. DNA of the CDR3: TGTGCCAGCGCCGGCCTGGGGGATGCCTACGAGCAGTACTTA. It encodes CASAGLGDAYEQYL.

The J gene is TRBJ2-1, the V gene TRBV12-3 or TRBV12-4, with 14 bases matching TRBD2. The CDR3 length is 18 residues. Losses at the gene ends were 6 bases for V and 0 bases for J; bases not matched to a gene: 7. The CDR3 nucleotides read TGTGCCAGCAGGCGGCGACTAGCGGGGGGGAGCTCCTACAATGAGCAGTTCTTC. This gives the protein CASRRRLAGGSSYNEQFF.

This clonotype was counted between two and nine times. The chain recombines TRBV7-8 with TRBJ2-3, with D uncertain. Germline CDR1 reads SGHVS; CDR2 reads FQNEAQ. V lost 3 bases and J lost 4, with 11 bases in between. The CDR3 consists of 14 residues. The CDR3 protein is CASSFSRSPDTQYF. The CDR3 DNA follows: TGTGCCAGCAGCTTCTCGCGATCTCCAGATACGCAGTATTTT.

The table lists this clonotype with many counts. This sequence joins TRBV10-3 and TRBJ1-4; 11 nucleotides align to TRBD1. The germline V gene has CDR1 ENHRY and CDR2 SYGVKD. This CDR3 comprises 13 residues. V shed 10 bases, J shed 7 bases, and the junction held 5 bases outside the gene matches. This CDR3 is CATAGTGGEKLFF. CDR3 coding DNA: TGTGCCACCGCCGGGACAGGGGGTGAAAAACTGTTTTTT.

This clonotype was recorded once. A clone one base away is much larger, so this may be a read error. The chain couples TRBV12-3 or TRBV12-4 to TRBJ1-5, with D perhaps TRBD1 (6 bases). The CDR3 has 18 residues. Trimming removed 5 bases from V and 0 bases from J, with 20 bases in between. DNA of the CDR3: TGTGCCAGCAGTAGTCTTGTCGGGGGGCCCTATAGCAATCAGCCCCAGCATTTT. Protein product: CASSSLVGGPYSNQPQHF.